This T cell receptor (beta chain) appears in the sequencing data of a study of graft-versus-host responses after intestinal transplantation. Assay: immunoSEQ multiplex PCR; the TCRdb copy retains only in-frame clones and omits some. Among tens of thousands of clones, 89% were seen once, and the ten largest hold approximately 0.6%. Note on this clone: What it recognizes is unknown.

This CDR3 contains 15 residues. The V end lost 0 bases, the J end lost 2 bases, and 7 bases lay between the germline ends. Germline V gives CDR1 MGHRA, CDR2 YSYEKL. This clonotype originated in a human donor who was the organ donor for an intestinal transplant. The rearrangement links TRBV4-1 to TRBJ1-4; no clear D. The starting material was unstimulated CD4+ T cells sorted from spleen or lymph node cells, obtained before transplant. This CDR3 is CASSQEGRTNEKLFF. The CDR3 DNA follows: TGCGCCAGCAGCCAAGAGGGCAGGACTAATGAAAAACTGTTTTTT.